This T cell receptor beta chain came from a study of blood T cell repertoires in COVID-19. The CDR3 runs to 13 residues. V dropped 4 bases and J dropped 7; count of bases not matched to a gene: 4. CDR1 is WNHNN, CDR2 SYGVQD, per germline (reference sequence). Authors' methods: Quantification of nucleated cells was approximated via reference gene primer amplification. Profiled with immunoSEQ multiplex PCR; TCRdb holds only in-frame clones, not every one. V, J and clone size were drawn from that table, and D and trimming were deduced from the DNA. Among more than 200,000 clones, approximately 82% were seen once, and the ten largest hold roughly 1.4%.

The chain is built from TRBV10-1 and TRBJ1-2; TRBD1 matches at 9 bases. The TCR was taken from a woman between 40 and 50 years old who had recovered from COVID-19. The sample taken for sequencing was peripheral blood. Here the CDR3 reads CASSGGTGLGYTF. For the CDR3, the DNA is TGCGCCAGCAGTGGAGGGACAGGGCTTGGCTACACCTTC.